This entry describes one T cell receptor (beta chain). This CDR3 region has 15 residues. Germline CDR1 and CDR2: SGDLS and YYNGEE. V was pared by 0 bases and J by 10 bases, with 7 bases of the junction left unmatched. The record originates from a study of blood T cell repertoires in COVID-19. Using immunoSEQ multiplex PCR, the repertoire was profiled, and TCRdb retains in-frame clones only, with some absent. The sample carries 65,000 to 70,000 clones, 70% to 90% recorded once. The sample was peripheral blood. The chain recombines TRBV9 with TRBJ2-1; 10 bases are shared with TRBD2. The clonotype comes from a woman aged 80 or older with acute or convalescent COVID-19. CDR3 coding DNA: TGTGCCAGCAGCGTAGGGACTAGCGGTCGGGGAGAGCAGTTCTTC. Translation gives CASSVGTSGRGEQFF.